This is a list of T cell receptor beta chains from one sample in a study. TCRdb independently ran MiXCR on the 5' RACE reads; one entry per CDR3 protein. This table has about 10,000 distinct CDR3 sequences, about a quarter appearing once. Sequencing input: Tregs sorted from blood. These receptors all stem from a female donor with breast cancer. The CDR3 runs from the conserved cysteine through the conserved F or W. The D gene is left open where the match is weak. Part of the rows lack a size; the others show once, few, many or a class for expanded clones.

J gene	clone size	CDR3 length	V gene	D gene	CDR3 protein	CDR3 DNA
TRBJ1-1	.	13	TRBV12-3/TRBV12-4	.	CASSPGLNTEAFF	TGTGCCAGCAGTCCTGGTCTGAACACTGAAGCTTTCTTT
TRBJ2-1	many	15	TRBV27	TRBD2	CASSETSGISNEQFF	TGTGCCAGCAGTGAAACTAGCGGGATTAGCAATGAGCAGTTCTTC
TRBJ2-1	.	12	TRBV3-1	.	CASSRIKMEQFF	TGTGCCAGCAGCCGAATCAAGATGGAGCAGTTCTTC
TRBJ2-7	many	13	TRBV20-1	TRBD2	CSASDGRAYEQYF	TGCAGTGCTAGCGACGGGAGGGCCTACGAGCAGTACTTC
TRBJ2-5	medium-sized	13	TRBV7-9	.	CASSFGAEETQYF	TGTGCCAGCAGCTTTGGAGCAGAAGAGACCCAGTACTTC
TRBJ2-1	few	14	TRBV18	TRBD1	CASSRAGTADEQFF	TGTGCCAGCTCACGGGCAGGGACAGCGGATGAGCAGTTCTTC
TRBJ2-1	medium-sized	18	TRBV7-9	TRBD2	CASSLAGRFRTSDHEQFF	TGTGCCAGCAGCTTAGCAGGGAGGTTTCGGACTAGCGATCATGAGCAGTTCTTC
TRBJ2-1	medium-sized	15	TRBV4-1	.	CASSPGLSSYNEQFF	TGCGCCAGCAGCCCCGGTCTGAGCTCCTACAATGAGCAGTTCTTC
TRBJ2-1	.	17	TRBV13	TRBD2	CASSHPPGLAAYNEQFF	TGTGCCAGCAGTCATCCTCCGGGACTAGCGGCATACAATGAGCAGTTCTTC
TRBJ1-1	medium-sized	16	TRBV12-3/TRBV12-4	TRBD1	CASRPTGAGRRTEAFF	TGTGCCAGCAGGCCTACAGGGGCTGGGAGGAGGACTGAAGCTTTCTTT
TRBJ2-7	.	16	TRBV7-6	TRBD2	CASSLYGRSGRGEQYF	TGTGCCAGCAGCTTATACGGTCGGAGCGGGAGGGGCGAGCAGTACTTC
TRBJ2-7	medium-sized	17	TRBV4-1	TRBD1	CASSQGPGTGGGYEQYF	TGCGCCAGCAGCCAAGGGCCCGGGACAGGGGGCGGCTACGAGCAGTACTTC
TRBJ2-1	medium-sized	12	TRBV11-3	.	CASSNIGSEQFF	TGTGCCAGCAGCAACATAGGTAGTGAGCAGTTCTTC
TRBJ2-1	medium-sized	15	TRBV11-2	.	CASSLDGFLADEQFF	TGTGCCAGCAGCTTAGATGGGTTCCTAGCCGATGAGCAGTTCTTC
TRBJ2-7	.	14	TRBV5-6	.	CASSWDTISYEQHF	TGTGCCAGCAGCTGGGACACCATCTCCTACGAGCAGCACTTC
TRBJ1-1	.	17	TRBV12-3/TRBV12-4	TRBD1	CASNSPPTGGKDGEAFF	TGTGCCAGCAACTCCCCGCCCACAGGGGGAAAGGATGGTGAAGCTTTCTTT
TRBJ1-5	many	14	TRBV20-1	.	CSAGVGLTNQPQHF	TGCAGTGCTGGGGTGGGGCTGACCAATCAGCCCCAGCATTTT
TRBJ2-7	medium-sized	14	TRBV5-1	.	CASSLVAGSYEQYF	TGCGCCAGCAGCTTGGTTGCGGGAAGTTACGAGCAGTACTTC
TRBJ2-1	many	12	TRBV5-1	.	CASRTGPDEQFF	TGCGCCAGCAGGACGGGTCCGGATGAGCAGTTCTTC
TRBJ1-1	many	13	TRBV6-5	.	CASSYGRDVGAFF	TGTGCCAGCAGTTACGGGCGCGATGTGGGAGCTTTCTTT
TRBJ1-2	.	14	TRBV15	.	CATSREPGSYDYTF	TGTGCCACCAGCAGGGAACCGGGAAGCTATGACTACACCTTC
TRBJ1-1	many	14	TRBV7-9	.	CASSFGQPNTEAFF	TGTGCCAGCAGCTTCGGACAGCCGAACACTGAAGCTTTCTTT
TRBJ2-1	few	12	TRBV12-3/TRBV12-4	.	CASSLRGFEQFF	TGTGCCAGCAGTTTGCGGGGTTTTGAGCAGTTCTTC
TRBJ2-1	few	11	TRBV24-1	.	CATSDWYEQFF	TGTGCCACCAGTGATTGGTATGAGCAGTTCTTC
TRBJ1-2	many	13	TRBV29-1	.	CSVEKGANYGYTF	TGCAGCGTTGAAAAAGGGGCTAACTATGGCTACACCTTC
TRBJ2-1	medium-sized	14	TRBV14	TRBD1	CASSPPTGLDEQFF	TGTGCCAGCAGCCCGCCGACAGGGCTCGATGAGCAGTTCTTC
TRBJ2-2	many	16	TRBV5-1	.	CASSLESSRYPGELFF	TGCGCCAGCAGCTTGGAGTCTAGTAGGTACCCCGGGGAGCTGTTTTTT
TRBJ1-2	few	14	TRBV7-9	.	CASSPVGRSYGYTF	TGTGCCAGCAGCCCGGTCGGCAGGAGCTATGGCTACACCTTC
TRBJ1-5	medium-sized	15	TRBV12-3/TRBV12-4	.	CASSKTGTSNQPQHF	TGTGCCAGCAGTAAAACAGGGACCAGCAATCAGCCCCAGCATTTT
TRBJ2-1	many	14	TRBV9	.	CASSPGTSSNEQFF	TGTGCCAGCAGCCCCGGGACTTCTTCGAATGAGCAGTTCTTC
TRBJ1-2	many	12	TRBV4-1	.	CASSQGSYAYTF	TGCGCCAGCAGCCAAGGCTCCTATGCCTACACCTTC
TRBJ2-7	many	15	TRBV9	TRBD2	CASSVGGGNRHEQYF	TGTGCCAGCAGCGTAGGGGGAGGGAATCGCCACGAGCAGTACTTC
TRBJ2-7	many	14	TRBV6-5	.	CASSYSGQNYEQYF	TGTGCCAGCAGTTACTCGGGGCAGAACTACGAGCAGTACTTC
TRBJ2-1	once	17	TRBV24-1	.	CAIGDSEAGVTYNEQFF	TGTGCCATCGGTGATTCGGAGGCAGGGGTCACCTACAATGAGCAGTTCTTC
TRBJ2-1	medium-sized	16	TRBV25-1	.	CASSERGGGSYNEQFF	TGTGCCAGCAGTGAACGAGGAGGGGGCTCCTACAATGAGCAGTTCTTC
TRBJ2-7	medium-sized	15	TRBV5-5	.	CASSLDGSRMNEQYF	TGTGCCAGCAGCTTGGACGGATCCCGGATGAACGAGCAGTACTTC
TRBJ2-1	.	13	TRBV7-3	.	CASSHLSYNEQFF	TGTGCCAGCAGCCATCTCTCCTACAATGAGCAGTTCTTC
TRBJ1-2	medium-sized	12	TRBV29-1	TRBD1	CSAWTGRHGYTF	TGCAGCGCTTGGACAGGGAGGCATGGCTACACCTTC
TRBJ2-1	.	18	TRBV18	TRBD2	CASSPPEWTSGTYNEQFF	TGTGCCAGCTCACCACCCGAGTGGACTAGCGGGACCTACAATGAGCAGTTCTTC